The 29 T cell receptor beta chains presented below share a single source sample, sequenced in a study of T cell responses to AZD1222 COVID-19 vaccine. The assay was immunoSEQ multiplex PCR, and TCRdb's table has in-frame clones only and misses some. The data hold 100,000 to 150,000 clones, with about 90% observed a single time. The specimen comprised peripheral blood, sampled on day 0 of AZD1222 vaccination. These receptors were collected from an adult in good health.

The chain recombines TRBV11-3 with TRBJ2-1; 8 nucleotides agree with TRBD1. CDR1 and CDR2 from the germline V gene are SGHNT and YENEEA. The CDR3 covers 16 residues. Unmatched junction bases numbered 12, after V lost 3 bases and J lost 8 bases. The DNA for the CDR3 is TGTGCCAGCAGCTTTCCAATAGGGACAGGCGACTATGAGCAGTTCTTC. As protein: CASSFPIGTGDYEQFF.

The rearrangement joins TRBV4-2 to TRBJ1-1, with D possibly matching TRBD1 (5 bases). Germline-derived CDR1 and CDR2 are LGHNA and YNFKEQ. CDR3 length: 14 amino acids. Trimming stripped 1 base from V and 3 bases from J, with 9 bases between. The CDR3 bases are TGTGCCAGCAGCCAAGGTGGGGCGGACACTGAAGCTTTCTTT. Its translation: CASSQGGADTEAFF.

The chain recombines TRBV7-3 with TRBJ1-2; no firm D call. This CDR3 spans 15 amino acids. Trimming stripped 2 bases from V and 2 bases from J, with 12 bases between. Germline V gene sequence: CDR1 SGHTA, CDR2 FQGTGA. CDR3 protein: CASSLDPATNYGYTF. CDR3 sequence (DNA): TGTGCCAGCAGCTTAGACCCGGCTACCAACTATGGCTACACCTTC.

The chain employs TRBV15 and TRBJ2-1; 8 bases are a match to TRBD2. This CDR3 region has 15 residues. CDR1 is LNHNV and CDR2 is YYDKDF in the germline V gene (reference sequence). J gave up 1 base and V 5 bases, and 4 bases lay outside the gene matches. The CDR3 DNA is TGTGCCACCAGCCGATCTAGCGGGTCCTACAATGAGCAGTTCTTC. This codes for CATSRSSGSYNEQFF.

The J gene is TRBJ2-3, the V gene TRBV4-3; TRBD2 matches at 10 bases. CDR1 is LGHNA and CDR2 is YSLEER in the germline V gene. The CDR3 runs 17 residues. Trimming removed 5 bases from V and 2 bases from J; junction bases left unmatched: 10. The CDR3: CASSRLGLAEPTDTQYF. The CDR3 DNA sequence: TGCGCCAGCAGCAGGCTCGGACTAGCGGAACCCACAGATACGCAGTATTTT.

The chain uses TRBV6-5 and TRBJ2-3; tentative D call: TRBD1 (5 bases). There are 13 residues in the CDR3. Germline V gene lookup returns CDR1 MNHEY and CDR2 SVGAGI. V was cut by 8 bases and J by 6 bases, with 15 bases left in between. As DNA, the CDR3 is TGTGCCAGCGCAAGGGGTTTATTTGATACGCAGTATTTT. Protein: CASARGLFDTQYF.

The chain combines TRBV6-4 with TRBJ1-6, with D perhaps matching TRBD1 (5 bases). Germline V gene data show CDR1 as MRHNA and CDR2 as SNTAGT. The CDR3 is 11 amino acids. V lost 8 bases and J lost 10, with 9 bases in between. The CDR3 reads CASSWGSPLHF. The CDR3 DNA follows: TGTGCCAGCTCCTGGGGGTCACCCCTCCACTTT.

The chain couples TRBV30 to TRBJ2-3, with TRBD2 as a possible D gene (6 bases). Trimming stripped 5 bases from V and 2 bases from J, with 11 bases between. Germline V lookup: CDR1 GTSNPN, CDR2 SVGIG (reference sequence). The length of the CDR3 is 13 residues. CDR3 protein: CAWQLAATDTQYF. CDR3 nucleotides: TGTGCCTGGCAATTAGCGGCCACAGATACGCAGTATTTT.

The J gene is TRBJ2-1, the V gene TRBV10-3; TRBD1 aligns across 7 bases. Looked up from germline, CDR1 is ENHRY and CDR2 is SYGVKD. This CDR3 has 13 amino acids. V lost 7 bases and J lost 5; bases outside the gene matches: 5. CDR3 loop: CAITRDSDNEQFF. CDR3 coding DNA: TGTGCCATCACCCGGGACAGCGACAATGAGCAGTTCTTC.

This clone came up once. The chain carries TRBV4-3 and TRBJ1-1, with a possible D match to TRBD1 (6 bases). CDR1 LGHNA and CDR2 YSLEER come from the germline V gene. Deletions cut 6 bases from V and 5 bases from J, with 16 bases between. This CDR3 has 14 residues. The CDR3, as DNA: TGCGCCAGCAGTAGGGGGGGGCGATTGACTGAAGCTTTCTTT. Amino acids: CASSRGGRLTEAFF.

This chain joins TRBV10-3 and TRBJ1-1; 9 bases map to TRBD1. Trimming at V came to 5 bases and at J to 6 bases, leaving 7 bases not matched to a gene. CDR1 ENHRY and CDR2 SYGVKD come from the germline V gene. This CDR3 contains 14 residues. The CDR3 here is CAISIQGARAEAFF. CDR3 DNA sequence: TGTGCCATCAGTATACAGGGGGCGCGGGCTGAAGCTTTCTTT.

The CDR3 here is CASSDPGQGGDYGYTF. CDR3 DNA: TGTGCCAGCAGTGACCCGGGACAGGGAGGAGACTATGGCTACACCTTC. The gene calls are TRBV6-2 or TRBV6-3 and TRBJ1-2; TRBD1 agrees at 9 bases. V shed 5 bases, J shed 3 bases, and the junction held 10 bases outside the gene matches. CDR1 and CDR2 (germline): MNHEY, SVGEGT. This CDR3 spans 16 amino acids.

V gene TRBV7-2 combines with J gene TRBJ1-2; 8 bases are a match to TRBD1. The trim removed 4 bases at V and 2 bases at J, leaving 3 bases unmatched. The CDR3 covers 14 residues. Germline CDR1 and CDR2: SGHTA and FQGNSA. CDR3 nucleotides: TGTGCCAGCAGCTATAACAGGGGGAACTATGGCTACACCTTC. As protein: CASSYNRGNYGYTF. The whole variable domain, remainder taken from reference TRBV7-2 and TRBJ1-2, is GAGVSQSPSNKVTEKGKDVELRCDPISGHTALYWYRQSLGQGLEFLIYFQGNSAPDKSGLPSDRFSAERTGGSVSTLTIQRTQQEDSAVYLCASSYNRGNYGYTFGSGTRLTVV.

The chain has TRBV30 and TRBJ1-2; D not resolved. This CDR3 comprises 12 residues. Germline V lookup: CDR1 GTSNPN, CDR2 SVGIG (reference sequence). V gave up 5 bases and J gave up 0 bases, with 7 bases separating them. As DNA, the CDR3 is TGTGCCTGGGATTACACTAACTATGGCTACACCTTC. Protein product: CAWDYTNYGYTF.

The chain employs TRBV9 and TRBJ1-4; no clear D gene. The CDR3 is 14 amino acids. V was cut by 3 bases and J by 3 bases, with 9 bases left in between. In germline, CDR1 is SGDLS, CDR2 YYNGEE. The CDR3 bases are TGTGCCAGCAGCGCCACCGGGCCTAATGAAAAACTGTTTTTT. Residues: CASSATGPNEKLFF.

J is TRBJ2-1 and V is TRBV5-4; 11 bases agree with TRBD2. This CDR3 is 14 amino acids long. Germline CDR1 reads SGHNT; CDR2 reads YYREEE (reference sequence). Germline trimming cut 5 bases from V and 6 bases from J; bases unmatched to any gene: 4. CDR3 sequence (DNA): TGTGCCAGCAGGAATAGCGGGGGGGGCAATGAGCAGTTCTTC. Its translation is CASRNSGGGNEQFF.

The CDR3 loop is CASSVGGSGNTIYF. The CDR3, as DNA: TGTGCCAGCAGTGTGGGGGGCTCTGGAAACACCATATATTTT. The gene calls are TRBV2 and TRBJ1-3, with TRBD1 as a possible D gene (5 bases). V was cut by 4 bases and J by 0 bases, with 7 bases left in between. The germline V gene encodes CDR1 SNHLY and CDR2 FYNNEI. CDR3 length: 14 residues.

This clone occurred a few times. CDR3 in amino acids: CASSQSSAGGYTF. CDR3 DNA: TGTGCCAGCAGCCAATCCTCAGCAGGGGGCTACACCTTC. This chain uses TRBV16 with TRBJ1-2; D is possibly TRBD1 (5 bases). Trimming left V 0 bases short and J 8 bases short, with 10 bases between. The germline gives CDR1 KGHSY, CDR2 FQNENV. The CDR3 runs to 13 residues.

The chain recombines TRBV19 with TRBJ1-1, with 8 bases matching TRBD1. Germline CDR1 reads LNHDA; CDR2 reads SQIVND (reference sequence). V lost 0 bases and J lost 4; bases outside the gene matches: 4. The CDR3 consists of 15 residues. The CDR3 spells CASSIESTGGTEAFF. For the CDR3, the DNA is TGTGCCAGTAGTATAGAATCCACAGGGGGCACTGAAGCTTTCTTT.

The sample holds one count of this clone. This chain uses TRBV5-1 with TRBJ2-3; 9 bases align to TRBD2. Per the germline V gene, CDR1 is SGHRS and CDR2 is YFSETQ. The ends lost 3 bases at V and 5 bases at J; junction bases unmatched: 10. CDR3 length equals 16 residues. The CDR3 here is CASSYRKTSGIDTQYF. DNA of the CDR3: TGCGCCAGCAGCTACCGAAAGACTAGCGGTATAGATACGCAGTATTTT.

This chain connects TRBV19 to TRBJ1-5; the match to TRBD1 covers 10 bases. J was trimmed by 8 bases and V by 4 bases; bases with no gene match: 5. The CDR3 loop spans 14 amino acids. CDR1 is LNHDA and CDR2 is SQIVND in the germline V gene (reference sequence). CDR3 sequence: CASSKDRGLKPQHF. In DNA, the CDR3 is TGTGCCAGTAGTAAGGACAGGGGGTTGAAGCCCCAGCATTTT.

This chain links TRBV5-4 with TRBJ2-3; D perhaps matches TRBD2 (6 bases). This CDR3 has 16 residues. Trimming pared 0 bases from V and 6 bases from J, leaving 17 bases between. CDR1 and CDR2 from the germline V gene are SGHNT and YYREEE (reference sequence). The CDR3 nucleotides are TGTGCCAGCAGCTTGGGGGGGGAGCCGATGGCGGATACGCAGTATTTT. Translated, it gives CASSLGGEPMADTQYF.

The CDR3 protein is CASSRDRGSSYNSPLHF. CDR3 DNA sequence: TGTGCCAGCAGTCGGGACCGAGGAAGCTCCTATAATTCACCCCTCCACTTT. The chain joins TRBV6-2 or TRBV6-3 to TRBJ1-6; D may be TRBD1 (5 bases). This CDR3 has 17 amino acids. Germline V lookup: CDR1 MNHEY, CDR2 SVGEGT. Trimming cost V 5 bases and J 0 bases, with 14 bases left between them.

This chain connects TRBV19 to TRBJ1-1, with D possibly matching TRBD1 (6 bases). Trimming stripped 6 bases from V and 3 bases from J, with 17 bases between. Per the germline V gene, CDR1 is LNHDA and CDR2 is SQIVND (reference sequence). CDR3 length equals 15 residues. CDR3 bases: TGTGCCAGTAGCCTCCTTGGGTACAGGGACACTGAAGCTTTCTTT. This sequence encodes CASSLLGYRDTEAFF.

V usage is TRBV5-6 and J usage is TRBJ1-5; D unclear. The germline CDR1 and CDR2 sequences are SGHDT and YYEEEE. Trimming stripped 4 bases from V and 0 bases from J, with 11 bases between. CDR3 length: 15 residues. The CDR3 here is CASSPAGLSNQPQHF. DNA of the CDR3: TGTGCCAGCAGCCCCGCGGGCCTTAGCAATCAGCCCCAGCATTTT.

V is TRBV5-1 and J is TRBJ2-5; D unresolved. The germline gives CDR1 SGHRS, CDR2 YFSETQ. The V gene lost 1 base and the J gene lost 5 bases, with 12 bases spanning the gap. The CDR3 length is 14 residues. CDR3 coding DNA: TGCGCCAGCAGCTTGTCGGAAGGGATGGAGACCCAGTACTTC. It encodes CASSLSEGMETQYF.

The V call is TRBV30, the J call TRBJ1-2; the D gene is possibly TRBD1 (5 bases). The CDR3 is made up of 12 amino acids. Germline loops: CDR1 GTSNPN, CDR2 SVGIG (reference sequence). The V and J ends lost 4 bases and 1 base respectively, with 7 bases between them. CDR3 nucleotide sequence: TGTGCCTGGATGGGGGTTAACTATGGCTACACCTTC. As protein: CAWMGVNYGYTF.

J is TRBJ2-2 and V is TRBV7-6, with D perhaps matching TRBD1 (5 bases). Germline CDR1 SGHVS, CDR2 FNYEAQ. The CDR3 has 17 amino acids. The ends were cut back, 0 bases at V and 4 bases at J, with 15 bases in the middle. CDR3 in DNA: TGTGCCAGCAGCTTAGCGGCCCAGGGAAGCTCCACCGGGGAGCTGTTTTTT. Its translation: CASSLAAQGSSTGELFF.

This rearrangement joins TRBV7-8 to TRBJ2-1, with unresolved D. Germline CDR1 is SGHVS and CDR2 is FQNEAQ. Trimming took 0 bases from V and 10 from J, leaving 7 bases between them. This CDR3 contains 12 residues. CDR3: CASSLALTEQFF. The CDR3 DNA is TGTGCCAGCAGCTTAGCGCTGACAGAGCAGTTCTTC.